These 22 T cell receptor beta chains were sequenced from one sample in a study of shared clonotypes between healthy human individuals. The table came from immunoSEQ multiplex PCR; TCRdb's copy has only in-frame clones and leaves some out. There are approximately 1,000,000 clones in the sample; 70% to 80% occur only once, and more than 0.45% lies in the top ten. The source material was memory CD4+ T cells from PBMCs. The sample's subset: CD45RA-negative fraction. The receptors shown here come from a man between 18 and 29 years old in good health. Some clones in this sample may be carry-over from other donors' samples.

The gene calls are TRBV18 and TRBJ1-1; maybe TRBD1 (6 bases). The CDR3 has 14 amino acids. CDR1 and CDR2 from the germline V gene are KGHSH and LQKENI. With 3 bases removed from V and 6 bases from J, the gap between germline ends came to 14 bases. This CDR3 reads CASSPSRDKPEAFF. The CDR3 nucleotides read TGTGCCAGCTCACCTAGCAGGGACAAGCCTGAAGCTTTCTTT.

This chain links TRBV5-1 with TRBJ2-2, with D possibly being TRBD2 (6 bases). This CDR3 region has 15 residues. V shed 5 bases and J shed 0 bases, with 11 bases lying between them. Germline CDR1 is SGHRS and CDR2 is YFSETQ. CDR3 nucleotides: TGCGCCAGCAGGGAGGGGACGGCGAACACCGGGGAGCTGTTTTTT. Its protein product is CASREGTANTGELFF.

V is TRBV6-1 and J is TRBJ2-7; D uncertain. Trimming shortened V by 4 bases and J by 3 bases, and 19 bases separated the two germline ends. The CDR3 length is 16 residues. Germline-derived CDR1 and CDR2 are MNHNS and SASEGT. The CDR3 sequence: CASSGSEAQRIYEQYF. The CDR3 DNA reads TGTGCCAGCAGTGGCTCCGAGGCCCAGCGTATCTACGAGCAGTACTTC.

The genes are TRBV25-1 and TRBJ2-3, with D tentatively TRBD2 (7 bases). There are 16 residues in the CDR3. Germline assignment: CDR1 MGHDK and CDR2 SYGVNS. Trimming stripped 4 bases from V and 4 bases from J, with 18 bases between. CDR3 sequence (DNA): TGTGCCAGCAGTGGGCTGGATTGGGGGGGGCCAGATACGCAGTATTTT. It encodes CASSGLDWGGPDTQYF. The variable domain in full, with the rest retrieved from reference TRBV25-1 and TRBJ2-3, is EADIYQTPRYLVIGTGKKITLECSQTMGHDKMYWYQQDPGMELHLIHYSYGVNSTEKGDLSSESTVSRIRTEHFPLTLESARPSHTSQYLCASSGLDWGGPDTQYFGPGTRLTVL.

The J gene is TRBJ2-3, the V gene TRBV7-2; no reliable D call. V lost 2 bases and J lost 1, with 10 bases in between. CDR3 length: 15 residues. CDR1 SGHTA and CDR2 FQGNSA come from the germline V gene. CDR3 amino acids: CASSLQQPGTDTQYF. DNA of the CDR3: TGTGCCAGCAGCTTACAACAACCCGGCACAGATACGCAGTATTTT.

This clone has just a few counts. The chain recombines TRBV30 with TRBJ1-2; TRBD1 matches at 8 bases. Unmatched junction bases numbered 11, after V lost 8 bases and J lost 6 bases. The CDR3 spans 13 residues. CDR1 is GTSNPN, CDR2 SVGIG, per germline (reference sequence). The CDR3 here is CAGEGQAANGYTF. The CDR3 DNA sequence: TGTGCCGGGGAGGGACAGGCGGCAAATGGCTACACCTTC.

The chain is built from TRBV11-2 and TRBJ1-3; D might be TRBD1 (5 bases). Germline V lookup: CDR1 SGHAT, CDR2 FQNNGV. The CDR3 has 14 amino acids. V was pared by 5 bases and J by 2 bases, with 10 bases between. CDR3 DNA sequence: TGTGCCAGCAGCCAGGGAGCCCCTGGAAACACCATATATTTT. This encodes CASSQGAPGNTIYF.

The chain uses TRBV5-4 and TRBJ1-2; the D gene is possibly TRBD1 (5 bases). The CDR3 totals 15 residues. Germline-derived CDR1 and CDR2 are SGHNT and YYREEE (reference sequence). V was clipped by 4 bases and J by 4 bases, with 17 bases between them. CDR3 in DNA: TGTGCCAGCAGCCGGCGACAGATCTACGGCTATGGCTACACCTTC. This codes for CASSRRQIYGYGYTF. Full variable domain (outside the CDR3, taken from reference TRBV5-4 and TRBJ1-2): ETGVTQSPTHLIKTRGQQVTLRCSSQSGHNTVSWYQQALGQGPQFIFQYYREEENGRGNFPPRFSGLQFPNYSSELNVNALELDDSALYLCASSRRQIYGYGYTFGSGTRLTVV.

This clone was seen a handful of times. The rearrangement links TRBV21-1 to TRBJ2-2. TRBV21-1 is deemed a pseudogene. This CDR3 spans 16 amino acids. Here the CDR3 DNA reads TGTGCCAGCAGCCCCGGGGGCCCGAAACCCCCCGGGGAGCTGTTTTTT. It yields the protein CASSPGGPKPPGELFF.

The V call is TRBV7-8, the J call TRBJ2-5; 12 bases align to TRBD2. The junction had 7 bases not matched to a gene; V was cut back by 5 bases and J by 3 bases. CDR3 length: 16 amino acids. From germline, CDR1 is SGHVS and CDR2 FQNEAQ. CDR3 protein: CASSPASGRAEETQYF. The CDR3 bases are TGTGCCAGCAGCCCCGCTAGCGGGAGGGCCGAAGAGACCCAGTACTTC.

This sequence joins TRBV28 and TRBJ2-7; tentative D call: TRBD1 (7 bases). Trimming removed 3 bases from V and 5 bases from J, with 14 bases in between. Germline V lookup: CDR1 MDHEN, CDR2 SYDVKM. The CDR3 loop spans 14 amino acids. The CDR3 coding sequence is TGTGCCAGCAGTTTGGGTCAGGGGGGTGACGAGCAGTACTTC. Translation gives CASSLGQGGDEQYF.

V usage is TRBV5-1 and J usage is TRBJ2-1, with 8 nucleotides matching TRBD2. The CDR3 spans 15 residues. V lost 0 bases and J lost 10; bases outside the gene matches: 9. CDR1 and CDR2 (germline): SGHRS, YFSETQ. In DNA form, the CDR3 reads TGCGCCAGCAGCTTGGGGCGGGAGGCCCAACCGGAGCAGTTCTTC. It is translated as CASSLGREAQPEQFF. The full variable domain, in which reference TRBV5-1 and TRBJ2-1 provide the parts outside the CDR3, is KAGVTQTPRYLIKTRGQQVTLSCSPISGHRSVSWYQQTPGQGLQFLFEYFSETQRNKGNFPGRFSGRQFSNSRSEMNVSTLELGDSALYLCASSLGREAQPEQFFGPGTRLTVL.

Remarks on this clone: Other DNA sequences of this sample code for an identical CDR3. J is TRBJ2-3 and V is TRBV18; 10 bases line up with TRBD2. Germline V gene data show CDR1 as KGHSH and CDR2 as LQKENI. CDR3 length equals 15 residues. The ends lost 2 bases at V and 1 base at J; junction bases unmatched: 0. The DNA of the CDR3 is TGTGCCAGCTCACCAGGACTAGCGGGCACAGATACGCAGTATTTT. This encodes CASSPGLAGTDTQYF.

This clone was recorded only once. The V call is TRBV10-2, the J call TRBJ1-2; TRBD1 might be the D (6 bases). CDR1 WSHSY and CDR2 SAAADI come from the germline V gene. Trimming took 7 bases from V and 5 from J, leaving 14 bases between them. This CDR3 has 13 residues. For the CDR3, the DNA is TGCGCCAGCACTGAACAGGGATATTATGGCTACACCTTC. This translates into CASTEQGYYGYTF.

This chain joins TRBV19 and TRBJ1-5, with D hard to call. The CDR3 totals 13 residues. Trimming took 4 bases from V and 3 from J, leaving 7 bases between them. Germline CDR1 is LNHDA and CDR2 is SQIVND (reference sequence). The CDR3 is CASSKNLNQPQHF. In nucleotides, the CDR3 is TGTGCCAGTAGTAAAAACCTCAATCAGCCCCAGCATTTT.

The chain links TRBV10-3 to TRBJ2-3, with D possibly matching TRBD2 (7 bases). CDR1 and CDR2 (germline): ENHRY, SYGVKD. The CDR3 spans 16 residues. V was trimmed by 6 bases and J by 6 bases, leaving 22 bases between them. The CDR3 nucleotides read TGTGCCATCAGGAACAGGGAGGGTAGTACAAGGGATACGCAGTATTTT. Its protein product is CAIRNREGSTRDTQYF.

The rearrangement uses TRBV7-2 and TRBJ2-3, with D unclear. Germline lookup yields CDR1 SGHTA and CDR2 FQGNSA. The V gene lost 5 bases and the J gene lost 7 bases, with 10 bases spanning the gap. This CDR3 contains 12 residues. The CDR3 nucleotides read TGTGCCAGCAGCCCCCTCGGACATACGCAGTATTTT. As protein: CASSPLGHTQYF.

The V gene is TRBV28, the J gene TRBJ2-7, with 10 bases fitting TRBD1. The V and J ends lost 6 bases and 6 bases, in that order; junction bases with no gene match: 14. This CDR3 is built from 16 residues. CDR1 and CDR2 (germline): MDHEN, SYDVKM. CDR3 coding DNA: TGTGCCAGCAGAATGCTTCCGGGACAGGGGTCGTCCGAGCAGTACTTC. This translates into CASRMLPGQGSSEQYF.

This rearrangement joins TRBV4-3 to TRBJ1-2; a weak D match, TRBD1 (6 bases). The CDR3 runs to 15 residues. Trimming stripped 4 bases from V and 0 bases from J, with 12 bases between. CDR1 is LGHNA and CDR2 is YSLEER in the germline V gene. The CDR3 is CASSRGRGTNYGYTF. The CDR3 DNA reads TGCGCCAGCAGCCGGGGAAGGGGGACTAACTATGGCTACACCTTC.

CDR3 sequence (DNA): TGTGCCAGCAGTTTGATAGGGGGCGCAAACATTCAGTACTTC. Translated, it gives CASSLIGGANIQYF. The rearrangement links TRBV28 to TRBJ2-4, with 7 bases fitting TRBD1. Germline V CDR1 and CDR2: MDHEN, SYDVKM. V dropped 3 bases and J dropped 6; count of bases not matched to a gene: 5. This CDR3 region has 14 residues.

Regarding this clone: Other DNA sequences within the sample encode an identical CDR3. The CDR3 region has the DNA TGTGCCAGCAGCGGAGGACAGGGGCGTTCCACCGGGGAGCTGTTTTTT. Its protein is CASSGGQGRSTGELFF. The gene calls are TRBV9 and TRBJ2-2, with 9 bases that match TRBD1. The CDR3 loop spans 16 amino acids. J gave up 4 bases and V 3 bases, and 7 bases lay outside the gene matches. Looked up from germline, CDR1 is SGDLS and CDR2 is YYNGEE. Full variable domain (outside the CDR3, taken from reference TRBV9 and TRBJ2-2): DSGVTQTPKHLITATGQRVTLRCSPRSGDLSVYWYQQSLDQGLQFLIQYYNGEERAKGNILERFSAQQFPDLHSELNLSSLELGDSALYFCASSGGQGRSTGELFFGEGSRLTVL.

The chain couples TRBV9 to TRBJ1-5; D remains ambiguous. CDR1 and CDR2 from the germline V gene are SGDLS and YYNGEE. CDR3 length: 15 amino acids. V lost 4 bases to trimming and J lost 4 bases, with 15 bases between them. The CDR3 loop reads CASSPVGGENQPQHF. As DNA, the CDR3 is TGTGCCAGCAGCCCCGTCGGCGGGGAGAATCAGCCCCAGCATTTT.